The T cell receptor (beta chain) under discussion was sequenced for a study of T cells expressing NK-cell markers (dated by TCRdb to the early 2020s). In terms of the full investigation: In sorted CD3+CD56+NKG2C+, CD3+CD56+NKG2C- and CD3+CD56-NKG2C+ T-cell subsets from several donors, TCR beta-chain repertoires were profiled. Among the eight sequenced donors, only one was HCMV-seronegative, while the other seven were HCMV-seropositive. The study sequenced eight donors, all healthy volunteers chosen at random: three men and five women. The libraries were sequenced on Illumina HiSeq 2000/2500, MiSeq or NextSeq, producing 2 x 150 bp reads. What the study reported, not specific to this receptor: In six donors, the dominant CD3+CD56+NKG2C+ clonotypes were among the top 10 CD8+ clonotypes and accounted for about 1.0-7.0% of CD8+ T cells. It remained unclear whether the expanded NKG2C-expressing T cell clones were specific for HCMV antigens. Those dominant clonotypes were again the most abundant among CD3+CD56-NKG2C+ cells in a handful of donors, at about 25-60.1%.

Inclusive of the bounding cysteine and phenylalanine, the CDR3 is 15 residues long. Nucleotide data are not available. CDR1 and CDR2 (SQVTM, ANQGSEA) derive from the germline V gene. Data came from an Illumina HiSeq 2000. The TCR beta cDNA libraries were made using 5'RACE template switching, a step that added both a universal primer site and unique molecular identifiers. cDNA synthesis was primed from the TCR beta constant segment and was followed by two successive PCR amplification steps. The paper's data handling went like this. MIGEC was used to demultiplex reads and group reads by UMI, and MiTCR was used to assemble and quantify clonotypes. To remove erroneous sequences, TCR cDNA sequences were retained only when supported by two or more reads. The tcR package was used for downstream repertoire analysis, and clonotypes were matched across fractions by CDR3 nucleotide sequence plus V segment. Antigen specificity was annotated against VDJdb with VDJmatch, allowing one amino acid substitution in CDR3. Each entry corresponds to one CDR3 protein sequence from reads that TCRdb reprocessed, and DNA is not given. TCRdb's processing, not the study's, gives the V and J calls here. The sample's records list 200,000 to 300,000 distinct CDR3 sequences. Together, the top ten hold about 0.4% of the sample.

About this clonotype itself: The specificity of this receptor is unknown.

HCMV serostatus was determined by detecting HCMV-specific IgG in serum with a commercial ELISA kit. Ficoll density gradient centrifugation was used to isolate peripheral blood mononuclear cells from blood. The rearranged segments are TRBV29-1 and TRBJ1-1; TCRdb's D call, TRBD1, is unchecked because there is no DNA. The TCR was taken from a young man in good health. Donor details come from another sample of the same person, matched by shared clones. Sequences were obtained from blood T cells: a sorted CD56 or NKG2C T cell subset, CD4+ or CD8+ T cells, or bulk PBMC T cells (not recorded which). The CDR3 sequence is CSVEEDGTGSTEAFF.